The next 7 T cell receptor beta chains were all read from a single sample in a study of T-cell memory formation after mild COVID-19. TCRdb called the 5' RACE reads again in MiXCR, with one record for every CDR3 protein. Of tens of thousands of distinct CDR3 sequences in the sample, about 13% were seen once. Sequencing was performed on PBMCs or a T cell subset sorted from them (not recorded which). The receptors were sampled from an adult woman who had mild COVID-19 (a few samples of this study predate the infection). Cell type and time point are not known.

The V gene is TRBV11-3, the J gene TRBJ1-6; D gene uncertain. V lost 3 bases and J lost 8, with 5 bases in between. Germline V gene sequence: CDR1 SGHNT, CDR2 YENEEA. This CDR3 has 12 residues. The CDR3 nucleotides are TGTGCCAGCAGCTTCGGGGATTCACCCCTCCACTTT. This sequence encodes CASSFGDSPLHF.

The gene calls are TRBV5-1 and TRBJ1-1; 7 positions match TRBD1. The CDR3 runs 14 residues. In germline, CDR1 is SGHRS, CDR2 YFSETQ. J gave up 3 bases and V 4 bases, and 6 bases lay outside the gene matches. The CDR3 sequence is CASSPGGGYTEAFF. The CDR3 nucleotides read TGCGCCAGCAGCCCAGGGGGGGGTTACACTGAAGCTTTCTTT. Full variable domain (outside the CDR3, taken from reference TRBV5-1 and TRBJ1-1): KAGVTQTPRYLIKTRGQQVTLSCSPISGHRSVSWYQQTPGQGLQFLFEYFSETQRNKGNFPGRFSGRQFSNSRSEMNVSTLELGDSALYLCASSPGGGYTEAFFGQGTRLTVV.

The rearrangement joins TRBV5-6 to TRBJ1-5; D possibly corresponds to TRBD1 (5 bases). This CDR3 is 15 amino acids long. Germline CDR1 SGHDT, CDR2 YYEEEE. V lost 4 bases, J lost 6 bases, and 17 bases lay in between. The CDR3 reads CASSARQGQSQPQHF. CDR3 bases: TGTGCCAGCAGCGCGAGGCAGGGTCAAAGTCAGCCCCAGCATTTT. The full variable domain, completed using reference TRBV5-6 and TRBJ1-5, is DAGVTQSPTHLIKTRGQQVTLRCSPKSGHDTVSWYQQALGQGPQFIFQYYEEEERQRGNFPDRFSGHQFPNYSSELNVNALLLGDSALYLCASSARQGQSQPQHFGDGTRLSIL.

The rearrangement uses TRBV6-5 and TRBJ2-7; 9 bases line up with TRBD1. V was clipped by 2 bases and J by 7 bases; unmatched bases: 9. This CDR3 is 15 amino acids long. Germline V lookup: CDR1 MNHEY, CDR2 SVGAGI. CDR3 DNA sequence: TGTGCCAGCAGTTACGGTACAGGGGGCTCGCGTGAGCAGTACTTC. Translation: CASSYGTGGSREQYF.

CDR3 coding DNA: TGTGCCAGCAGTTTTCAGGGGGCTGCCTACGAGCAGTACTTC. Encoded protein: CASSFQGAAYEQYF. The V and J genes are TRBV27 and TRBJ2-7; 8 bases are shared with TRBD1. Germline assignment: CDR1 MNHEY and CDR2 SMNVEV (reference sequence). The CDR3 loop spans 14 amino acids. With 3 bases clipped from V and 2 bases from J, the junction kept 3 bases outside the gene matches.

The V gene is TRBV12-3 or TRBV12-4, the J gene TRBJ2-1; a possible D gene is TRBD2 (7 bases). The CDR3 contains 14 residues. V was shortened by 7 bases and J by 7 bases, with 17 bases between the two germline ends. For the CDR3, the DNA is TGTGCCAGCACCATAGTGGGGGGGCCTAATGAGCAGTTCTTC. Residues: CASTIVGGPNEQFF.

This clonotype was found a few times. V is TRBV7-9 and J is TRBJ2-1, with 12 bases that match TRBD2. Germline CDR1 reads SEHNR; CDR2 reads FQNEAQ (reference sequence). This CDR3 spans 16 amino acids. After removal of 5 bases from V and 2 bases from J, the junction contained 4 bases not matched to a gene. As DNA, the CDR3 is TGTGCCAGCAGCCCTAGACTAGCGGGAGCCTACAATGAGCAGTTCTTC. This codes for CASSPRLAGAYNEQFF.